One and the same sample provided the 2 T cell receptor beta chains below, sequenced in a study of shared clonotypes between healthy human individuals. This table comes from immunoSEQ multiplex PCR, and its TCRdb copy is limited to in-frame clones, with some not included. The sample lists some 2 million clones; 85% to 95% were seen once. Sequencing input: naive CD4+ T cells sorted from blood. As to subset: CD45RA+ positively selected. Receptors were obtained from a man between 18 and 29 years old in good health.

This clone was picked up one time. The chain employs TRBV6-1 and TRBJ1-4, with D perhaps TRBD1 (6 bases). The CDR3 loop spans 15 amino acids. Germline CDR1 and CDR2: MNHNS and SASEGT. The germline V and J ends were trimmed by 6 bases and 7 bases, with 18 bases remaining between them. CDR3 protein: CASRDRPEGGEKLFF. The DNA of the CDR3 is TGTGCCAGCAGGGACAGACCGGAAGGAGGTGAAAAACTGTTTTTT.

The V gene is TRBV7-9, the J gene TRBJ1-1, with D hard to call. Trimming left V 2 bases short and J 2 bases short, with 3 bases between. CDR3 length: 12 amino acids. Looked up from germline, CDR1 is SEHNR and CDR2 is FQNEAQ (reference sequence). The CDR3 loop is CASSLSNTEAFF. CDR3 coding DNA: TGTGCCAGCAGCTTATCCAACACTGAAGCTTTCTTT.